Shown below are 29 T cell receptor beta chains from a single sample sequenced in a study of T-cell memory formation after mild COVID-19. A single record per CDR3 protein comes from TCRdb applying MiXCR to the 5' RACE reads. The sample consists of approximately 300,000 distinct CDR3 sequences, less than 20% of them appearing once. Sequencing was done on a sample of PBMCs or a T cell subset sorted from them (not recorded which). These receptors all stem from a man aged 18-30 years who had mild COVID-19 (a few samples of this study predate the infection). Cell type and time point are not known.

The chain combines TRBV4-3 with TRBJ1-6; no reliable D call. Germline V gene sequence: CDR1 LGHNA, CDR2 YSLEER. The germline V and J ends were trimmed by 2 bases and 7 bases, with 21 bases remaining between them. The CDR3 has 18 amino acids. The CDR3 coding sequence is TGCGCCAGCAGCCAAAAGTGGCAGGAATGGGCCGCAAATTCACCCCTCCACTTT. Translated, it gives CASSQKWQEWAANSPLHF.

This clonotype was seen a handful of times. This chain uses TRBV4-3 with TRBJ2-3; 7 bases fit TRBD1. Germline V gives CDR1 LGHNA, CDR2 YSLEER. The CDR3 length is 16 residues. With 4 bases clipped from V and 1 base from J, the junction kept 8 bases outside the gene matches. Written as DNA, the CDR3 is TGCGCCAGCAGCCCACCGAGGGGGCAAGGCACAGATACGCAGTATTTT. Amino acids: CASSPPRGQGTDTQYF.

The CDR3 reads CASGLSGGAWFF. The DNA for the CDR3 is TGTGCTAGTGGTTTAAGCGGGGGGGCGTGGTTCTTC. V and J are TRBV12-5 and TRBJ2-1, with 10 nucleotides matching TRBD2. This CDR3 spans 12 amino acids. Germline assignment: CDR1 LGHNT and CDR2 FRNRAP. V shed 3 bases, J shed 15 bases, and the junction held 5 bases outside the gene matches. Complete variable domain (other parts from reference TRBV12-5 and TRBJ2-1): DARVTQTPRHKVTEMGQEVTMRCQPILGHNTVFWYRQTMMQGLELLAYFRNRAPLDDSGMPKDRFSAEMPDATLATLKIQPSEPRDSAVYFCASGLSGGAWFFGPGTRLTVL.

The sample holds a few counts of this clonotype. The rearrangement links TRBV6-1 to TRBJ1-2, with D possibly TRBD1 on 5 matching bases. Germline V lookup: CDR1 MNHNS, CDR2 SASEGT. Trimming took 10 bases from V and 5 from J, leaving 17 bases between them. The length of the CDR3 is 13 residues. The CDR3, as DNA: TGTGCCACCTCGGTAGCGGGGCTATATGGCTACACCTTC. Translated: CATSVAGLYGYTF.

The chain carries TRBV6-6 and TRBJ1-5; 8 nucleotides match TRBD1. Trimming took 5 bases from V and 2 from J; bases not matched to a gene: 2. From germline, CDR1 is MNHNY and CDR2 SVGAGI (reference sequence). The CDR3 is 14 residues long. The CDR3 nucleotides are TGTGCCAGCAGTGACAGGGGTCGCAATCAGCCCCAGCATTTT. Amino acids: CASSDRGRNQPQHF.

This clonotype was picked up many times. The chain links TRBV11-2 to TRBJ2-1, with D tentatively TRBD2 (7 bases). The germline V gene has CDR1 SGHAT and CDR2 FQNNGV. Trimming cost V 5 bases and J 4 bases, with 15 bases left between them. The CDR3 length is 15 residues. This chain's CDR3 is CASSALRGLYNEQFF. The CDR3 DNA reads TGTGCCAGCAGCGCACTCAGGGGACTATACAATGAGCAGTTCTTC. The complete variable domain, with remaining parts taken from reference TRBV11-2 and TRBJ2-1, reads EAGVAQSPRYKIIEKRQSVAFWCNPISGHATLYWYQQILGQGPKLLIQFQNNGVVDDSQLPKDRFSAERLKGVDSTLKIQPAKLEDSAVYLCASSALRGLYNEQFFGPGTRLTVL.

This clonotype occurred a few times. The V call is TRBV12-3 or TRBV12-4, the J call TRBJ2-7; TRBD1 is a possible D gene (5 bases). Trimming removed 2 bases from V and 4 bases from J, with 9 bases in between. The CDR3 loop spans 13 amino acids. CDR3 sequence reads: CASSLYPGYEQYF. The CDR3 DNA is TGTGCCAGCAGTTTATACCCAGGGTACGAGCAGTACTTC.

The CDR3 DNA reads TGTGCCAGCAGTTTCGGCGGGGGGGGAGAGGGCCAGTACTTC. The encoded protein is CASSFGGGGEGQYF. The V gene is TRBV12-3 or TRBV12-4, the J gene TRBJ2-5; the match to TRBD2 covers 9 bases. There are 14 residues in the CDR3. The junction had 9 bases not matched to a gene; V was cut back by 3 bases and J by 10 bases.

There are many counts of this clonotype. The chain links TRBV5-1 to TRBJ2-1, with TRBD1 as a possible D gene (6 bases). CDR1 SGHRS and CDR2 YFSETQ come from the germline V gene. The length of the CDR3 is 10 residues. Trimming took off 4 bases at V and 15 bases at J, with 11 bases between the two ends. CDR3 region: CASSGGSLFF. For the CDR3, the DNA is TGCGCCAGCAGCGGGGGCAGTCTGTTCTTC. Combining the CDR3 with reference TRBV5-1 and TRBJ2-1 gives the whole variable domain KAGVTQTPRYLIKTRGQQVTLSCSPISGHRSVSWYQQTPGQGLQFLFEYFSETQRNKGNFPGRFSGRQFSNSRSEMNVSTLELGDSALYLCASSGGSLFFGPGTRLTVL.

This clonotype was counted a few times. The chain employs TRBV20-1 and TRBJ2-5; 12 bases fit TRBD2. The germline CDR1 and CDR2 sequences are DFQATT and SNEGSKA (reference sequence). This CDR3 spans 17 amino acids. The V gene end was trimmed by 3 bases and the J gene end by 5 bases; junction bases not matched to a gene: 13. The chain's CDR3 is CSARGTLAGGPWETQYF. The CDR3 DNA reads TGCAGTGCTAGGGGGACCCTAGCGGGGGGGCCCTGGGAGACCCAGTACTTC.

CDR3 amino acids: CAIDAGTGGLNTEAFF. The CDR3 DNA sequence: TGTGCCATCGACGCTGGGACAGGGGGGCTAAACACTGAAGCTTTCTTT. J is TRBJ1-1 and V is TRBV28; 11 bases fit TRBD1. V was pared by 10 bases and J by 2 bases, with 12 bases of the junction left unmatched. Germline values: CDR1 MDHEN, CDR2 SYDVKM. The CDR3 runs to 16 residues.

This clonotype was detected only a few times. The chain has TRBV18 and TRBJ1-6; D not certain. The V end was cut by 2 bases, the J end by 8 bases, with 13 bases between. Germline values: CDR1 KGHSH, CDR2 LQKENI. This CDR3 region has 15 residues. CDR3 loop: CASSPVGTEDSPLHF. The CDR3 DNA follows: TGTGCCAGCTCACCAGTGGGAACAGAAGATTCACCCCTCCACTTT. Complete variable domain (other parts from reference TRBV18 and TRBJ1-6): NAGVMQNPRHLVRRRGQEARLRCSPMKGHSHVYWYRQLPEEGLKFMVYLQKENIIDESGMPKERFSAEFPKEGPSILRIQQVVRGDSAAYFCASSPVGTEDSPLHFGNGTRLTVT.

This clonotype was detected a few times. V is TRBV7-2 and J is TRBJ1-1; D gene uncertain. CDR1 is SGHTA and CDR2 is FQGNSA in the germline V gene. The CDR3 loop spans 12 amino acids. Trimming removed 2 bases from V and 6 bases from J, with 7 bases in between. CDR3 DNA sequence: TGTGCCAGCAGCTTATATTTCTCTGAAGCTTTCTTT. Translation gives CASSLYFSEAFF.

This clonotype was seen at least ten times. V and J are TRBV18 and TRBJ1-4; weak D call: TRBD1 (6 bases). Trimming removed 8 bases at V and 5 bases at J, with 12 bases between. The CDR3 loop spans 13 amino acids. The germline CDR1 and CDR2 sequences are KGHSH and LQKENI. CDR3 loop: CASARDNNEKLFF. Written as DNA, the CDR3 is TGTGCCAGCGCCCGGGACAACAATGAAAAACTGTTTTTT.

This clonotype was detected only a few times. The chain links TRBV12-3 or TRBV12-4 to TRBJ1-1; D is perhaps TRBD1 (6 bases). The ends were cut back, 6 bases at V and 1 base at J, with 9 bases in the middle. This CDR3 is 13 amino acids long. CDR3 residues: CASSGTSNTEAFF. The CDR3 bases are TGTGCCAGCAGCGGGACATCGAACACTGAAGCTTTCTTT.

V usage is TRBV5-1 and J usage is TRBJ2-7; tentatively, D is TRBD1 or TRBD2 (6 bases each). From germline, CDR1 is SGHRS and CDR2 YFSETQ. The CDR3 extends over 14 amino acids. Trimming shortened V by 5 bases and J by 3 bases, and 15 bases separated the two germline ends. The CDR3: CASRGGTRFYEQYF. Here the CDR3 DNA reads TGCGCCAGCAGAGGCGGGACAAGATTCTACGAGCAGTACTTC.

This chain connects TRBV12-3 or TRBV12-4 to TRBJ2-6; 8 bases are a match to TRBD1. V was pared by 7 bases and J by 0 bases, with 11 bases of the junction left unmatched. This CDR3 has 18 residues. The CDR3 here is CASNLPGQESSGANVLTF. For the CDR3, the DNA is TGTGCCAGCAACCTACCGGGACAGGAGTCCTCTGGGGCCAACGTCCTGACTTTC.

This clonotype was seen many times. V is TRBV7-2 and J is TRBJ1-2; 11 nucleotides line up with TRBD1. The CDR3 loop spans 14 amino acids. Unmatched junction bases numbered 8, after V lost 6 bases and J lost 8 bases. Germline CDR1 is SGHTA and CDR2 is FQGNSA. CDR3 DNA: TGTGCCAGCAGTCCGGGGACAGGGGGACGAGGCTACACCTTC. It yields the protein CASSPGTGGRGYTF.

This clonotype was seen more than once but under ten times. The CDR3 loop is CASSSRLAEETQYF. In nucleotides, the CDR3 is TGTGCCAGCAGCTCCCGACTAGCGGAAGAGACCCAGTACTTC. The rearrangement joins TRBV7-2 to TRBJ2-5, with 9 positions matching TRBD2. CDR3 length: 14 amino acids. Germline values: CDR1 SGHTA, CDR2 FQGNSA. V lost 4 bases, J lost 3 bases, and 3 bases stayed unmatched.

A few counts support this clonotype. CDR3: CSVVGRGNEKLFF. CDR3 nucleotide sequence: TGCAGCGTTGTAGGCAGGGGGAATGAAAAACTGTTTTTT. The chain is built from TRBV29-1 and TRBJ1-4; 7 positions agree with TRBD1. J lost 5 bases, V lost 4 bases, and 4 bases had no gene match. Per germline, CDR1 SQVTM and CDR2 ANQGSEA. The CDR3 runs 13 residues.

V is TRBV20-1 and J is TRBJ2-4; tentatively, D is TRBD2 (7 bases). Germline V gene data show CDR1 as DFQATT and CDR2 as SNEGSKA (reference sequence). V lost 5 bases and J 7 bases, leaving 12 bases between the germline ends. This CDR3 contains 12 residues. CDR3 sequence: CSAGGALNIQYF. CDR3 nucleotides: TGCAGTGCTGGGGGGGCCCTGAACATTCAGTACTTC.

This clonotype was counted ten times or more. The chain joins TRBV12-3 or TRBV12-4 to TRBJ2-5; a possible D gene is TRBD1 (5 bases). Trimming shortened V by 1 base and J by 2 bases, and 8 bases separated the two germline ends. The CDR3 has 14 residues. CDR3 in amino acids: CASSLEAGQETQYF. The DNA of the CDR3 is TGTGCCAGCAGTTTAGAGGCAGGGCAAGAGACCCAGTACTTC.

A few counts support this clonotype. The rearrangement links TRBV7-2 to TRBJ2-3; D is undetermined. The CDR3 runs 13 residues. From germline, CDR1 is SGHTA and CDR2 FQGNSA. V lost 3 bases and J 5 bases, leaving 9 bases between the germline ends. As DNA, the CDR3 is TGTGCCAGCAGCTTCTCAGCCGGAGATACGCAGTATTTT. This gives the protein CASSFSAGDTQYF.

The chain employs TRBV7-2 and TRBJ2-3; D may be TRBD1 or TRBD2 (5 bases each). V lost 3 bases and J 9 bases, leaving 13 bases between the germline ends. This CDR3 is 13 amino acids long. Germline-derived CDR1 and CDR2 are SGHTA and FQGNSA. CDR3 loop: CASSLLWWDTQYF. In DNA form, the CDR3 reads TGTGCCAGCAGCTTGCTCTGGTGGGACACGCAGTATTTT.

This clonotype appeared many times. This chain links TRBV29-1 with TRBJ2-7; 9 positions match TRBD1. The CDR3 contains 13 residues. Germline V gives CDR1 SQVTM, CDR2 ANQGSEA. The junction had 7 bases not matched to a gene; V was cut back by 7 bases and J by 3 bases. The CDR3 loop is CSAGGTGFYEQYF. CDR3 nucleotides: TGCAGCGCTGGAGGGACAGGGTTCTACGAGCAGTACTTC.

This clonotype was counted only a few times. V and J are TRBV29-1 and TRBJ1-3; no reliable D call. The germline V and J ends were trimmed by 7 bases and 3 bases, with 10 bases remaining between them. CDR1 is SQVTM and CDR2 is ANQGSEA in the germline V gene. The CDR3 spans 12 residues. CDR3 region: CSGGAGGNTIYF. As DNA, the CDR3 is TGCAGCGGTGGTGCGGGTGGAAACACCATATATTTT.

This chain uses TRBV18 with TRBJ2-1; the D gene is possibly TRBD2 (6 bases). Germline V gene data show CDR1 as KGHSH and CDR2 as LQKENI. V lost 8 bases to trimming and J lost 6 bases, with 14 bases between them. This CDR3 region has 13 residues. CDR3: CASEMEGRNEQFF. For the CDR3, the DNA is TGTGCCAGCGAAATGGAGGGCCGCAATGAGCAGTTCTTC.

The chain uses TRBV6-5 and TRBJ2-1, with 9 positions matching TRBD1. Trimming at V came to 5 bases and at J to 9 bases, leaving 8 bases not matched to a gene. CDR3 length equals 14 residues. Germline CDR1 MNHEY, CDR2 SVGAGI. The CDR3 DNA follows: TGTGCCAGCAGTCAGGACAGGGGCCGCGGTGAGCAGTTCTTC. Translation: CASSQDRGRGEQFF.

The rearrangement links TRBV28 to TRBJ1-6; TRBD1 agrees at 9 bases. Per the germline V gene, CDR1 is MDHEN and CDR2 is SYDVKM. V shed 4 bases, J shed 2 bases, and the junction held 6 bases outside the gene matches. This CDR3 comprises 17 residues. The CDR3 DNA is TGTGCCAGCAGTTCCCAGGACAGGGGCGCCTATAATTCACCCCTCCACTTT. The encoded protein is CASSSQDRGAYNSPLHF.